The rows below give T cell receptor beta chains drawn from one sample of a study of cytomegalovirus exposure and HLA in healthy donors. Here immunoSEQ multiplex PCR was the method, and the copy in TCRdb shows in-frame clones only, minus some. This sample has 160,000 or so clones, with roughly 77% found just once. Material for sequencing was PBMCs. Receptors originate from a man aged 45 to 65 in good health and CMV-seropositive. Both conserved end residues are part of each CDR3. D genes are given only for firm matches. The listing skips clone size in some rows; elsewhere it reads once, few, many or a size class.

>TRBJ2-7|-|-|TRBV4-3
CASSQDRRLLYEQYF
TGCGCCAGCAGCCAAGATCGGCGACTATTATACGAGCAGTACTTC
>TRBJ2-3|-|TRBD2|TRBV28
CASSLLRGGRTDTQYF
TGTGCCAGCAGTTTATTACGCGGGGGGAGAACAGATACGCAGTATTTT
>TRBJ2-1|-|-|TRBV18
CASSPRPYNEQFF
TGTGCCAGCTCACCACGGCCGTACAATGAGCAGTTCTTC
>TRBJ1-5|few|-|TRBV4-3
CASSQDGQARNQPQHF
TGCGCCAGCAGCCAAGATGGGCAGGCCCGCAATCAGCCCCAGCATTTT
>TRBJ1-4|few|-|TRBV6-1
CASRAGGMREKLFF
TGTGCCAGCAGGGCCGGGGGGATGAGAGAAAAACTGTTTTTT
>TRBJ2-1|-|-|TRBV5-4
CASSKPGVSCNEQFF
TGTGCCAGCAGCAAGCCAGGGGTGTCCTGCAATGAGCAGTTCTTC
>TRBJ2-2|-|-|TRBV9
CASTLRGSGELFF
TGTGCCAGCACCCTTAGGGGGAGTGGGGAGCTGTTTTTT
>TRBJ2-7|few|-|TRBV7-6
CASSSQGRSYEQYF
TGTGCCAGCAGCTCACAGGGTAGGTCCTACGAGCAGTACTTC
>TRBJ2-1|-|TRBD1|TRBV7-3
CASSSRTGVINEQFF
TGTGCCAGCAGCTCTCGGACAGGGGTTATCAATGAGCAGTTCTTC
>TRBJ1-1|few|-|TRBV7-8
CASSLILTEAFF
TGTGCCAGCAGCTTAATACTCACTGAAGCTTTCTTT
>TRBJ2-5|-|-|TRBV18
CASSPLRSPRVETQYF
TGTGCCAGCTCACCACTGAGGAGCCCACGAGTAGAGACCCAGTACTTC